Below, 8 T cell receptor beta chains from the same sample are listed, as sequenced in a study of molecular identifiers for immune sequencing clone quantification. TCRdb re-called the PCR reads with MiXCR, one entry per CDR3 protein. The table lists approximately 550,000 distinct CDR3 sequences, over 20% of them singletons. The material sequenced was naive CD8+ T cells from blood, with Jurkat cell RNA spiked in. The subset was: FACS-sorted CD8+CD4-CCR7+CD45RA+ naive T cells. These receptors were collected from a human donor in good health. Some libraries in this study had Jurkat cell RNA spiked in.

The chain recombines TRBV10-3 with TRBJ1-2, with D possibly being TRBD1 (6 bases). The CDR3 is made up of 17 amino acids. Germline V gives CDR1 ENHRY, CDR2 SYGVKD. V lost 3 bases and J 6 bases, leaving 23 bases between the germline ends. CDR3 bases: TGTGCCATCAGTGAAAGTGGAAACAGGGTCGGAGATGATGGCTACACCTTC. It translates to CAISESGNRVGDDGYTF.

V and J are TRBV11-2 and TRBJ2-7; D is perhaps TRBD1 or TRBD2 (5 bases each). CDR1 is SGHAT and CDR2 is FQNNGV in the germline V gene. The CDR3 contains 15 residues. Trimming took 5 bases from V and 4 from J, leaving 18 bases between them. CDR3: CASSIGTLGVYEQYF. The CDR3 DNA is TGTGCCAGCAGCATCGGGACCCTCGGTGTATACGAGCAGTACTTC.

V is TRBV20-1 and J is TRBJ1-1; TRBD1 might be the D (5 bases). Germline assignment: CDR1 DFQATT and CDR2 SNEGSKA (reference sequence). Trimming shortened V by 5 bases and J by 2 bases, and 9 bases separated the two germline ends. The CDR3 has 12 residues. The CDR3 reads CSAPGINTEAFF. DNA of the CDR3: TGCAGTGCTCCAGGGATAAACACTGAAGCTTTCTTT.

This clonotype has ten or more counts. The chain's CDR3 is CATMGGVPSGANVLTF. CDR3 DNA sequence: TGCGCCACCATGGGAGGGGTTCCCTCTGGGGCCAACGTCCTGACTTTC. The chain has TRBV5-1 and TRBJ2-6, with 7 bases fitting TRBD2. Losses at the gene ends were 9 bases for V and 0 bases for J; bases not matched to a gene: 9. The CDR3 is 16 residues long. Germline CDR1 and CDR2: SGHRS and YFSETQ.

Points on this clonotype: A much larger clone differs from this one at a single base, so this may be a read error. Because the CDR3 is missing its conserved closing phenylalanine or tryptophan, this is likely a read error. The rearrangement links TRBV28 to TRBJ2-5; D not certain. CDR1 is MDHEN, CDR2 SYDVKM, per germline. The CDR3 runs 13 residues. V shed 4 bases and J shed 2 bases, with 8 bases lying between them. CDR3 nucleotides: TGTGCCAGCAGTTCAGTTATTCAAGAGACCCAGTACTTA. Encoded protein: CASSSVIQETQYL.

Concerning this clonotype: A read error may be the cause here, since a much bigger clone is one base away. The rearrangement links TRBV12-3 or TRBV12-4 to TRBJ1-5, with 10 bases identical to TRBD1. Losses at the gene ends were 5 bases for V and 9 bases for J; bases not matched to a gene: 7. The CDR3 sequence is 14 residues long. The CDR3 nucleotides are TGTGCCAGCAGTGAAGGACAGGGGGGTCGGCCCCAGCATTTT. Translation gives CASSEGQGGRPQHF.

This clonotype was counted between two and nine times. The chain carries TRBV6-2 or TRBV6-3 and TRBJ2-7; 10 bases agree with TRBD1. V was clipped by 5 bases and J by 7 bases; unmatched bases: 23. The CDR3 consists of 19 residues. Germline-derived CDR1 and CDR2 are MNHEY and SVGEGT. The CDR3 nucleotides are TGTGCCAGCAGTAACCAAAAGCTGAAAAGCACCGGGACAGGGGAAGAGCAGTACTTC. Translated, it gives CASSNQKLKSTGTGEEQYF.

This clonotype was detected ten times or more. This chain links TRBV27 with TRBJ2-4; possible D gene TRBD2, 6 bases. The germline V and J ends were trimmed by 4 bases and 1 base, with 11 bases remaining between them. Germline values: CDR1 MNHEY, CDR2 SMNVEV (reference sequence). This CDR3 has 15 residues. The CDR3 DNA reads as TGTGCCAGCAGTTCACTAGCTTCGGCCAAAAACATTCAGTACTTC. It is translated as CASSSLASAKNIQYF.